The following is a T cell receptor (beta chain) sequence with its context. No antigen is known for it. One base away there is no much larger clone; base qualities are not given. The CDR3 measures 15 amino acids from cysteine to phenylalanine. Left in the record is the CDR3 DNA by itself, 45 bases read in frame from the first base. The germline V end is reduced by 4 bases and the J end by 6 bases; junction bases left unmatched: 7. The germline V gene supplies CDR1 SGDLS and CDR2 YYNGEE. Each collaborating institution followed its own protocols to collect whole blood in K2EDTA tubes. Collaborator samples were shipped for TCRbeta analysis as frozen whole blood, isolated PBMCs, or DNA extracted from either sample type. The sample is drawn from a study of blood T cell repertoires in COVID-19 (dated by TCRdb to the early 2020s). For context, the study as a whole: Collaborator samples came from the United States, Italy and Spain and covered acute and convalescent phases of COVID-19. The material from the prospective study consisted of cDNA or gDNA derived from T cells, B-cell-depleted T cells, or PBMCs. The dataset comprised deeply sampled blood TCRbeta repertoires from subjects exposed to, actively infected with, or recovered from COVID-19. A freely available public database, intended as a resource for researchers studying the immune response to SARS-CoV-2, is where the repertoires were released. The samples were drawn from two sources: the first 160 participants of the ongoing ImmuneRACE study, and some 1,300 subjects contributed by 6 global collaborators. Sample metadata almost always included a de-identified subject ID, COVID-19 status, age in years and sex. HLA class I and class II types, where available, came from metadata supplied by the sample provider rather than from assay-based typing. Points the paper makes about the study in general: The amount of clinical and demographic metadata varied by source and participant and was provided uncurated.

The immunoSEQ Assay, a bias-controlled multiplex PCR, was used to amplify TCRbeta CDR3 regions from genomic DNA. The paper's processing steps were these. The number of nucleated cells in each sample was estimated from the amplification of reference gene primers within the assay. To quantify the absolute abundance of each unique TCRbeta CDR3 rearrangement, sequence reads were collapsed and filtered. Productive Simpson clonality was computed per sample as the square root of Simpson's diversity index over productive rearrangements. This is the immuneACCESS table as TCRdb keeps it, with only in-frame sequences that have V and J called. A part of the clones is gone; compared with another copy, unresolved V genes explain less than half, and the rest is unexplained. V, J and clone size reflect that table, while D and trimming were determined from the DNA. In all, the sample holds 52,000 or so clones, and 70% to 90% of those were seen once. Roughly 7.7% of the sample rests with the top ten.

The chain uses TRBV9 and TRBJ2-7; 13 central nucleotides agree with TRBD2. The sequencing input was peripheral blood. The sequence derives from a woman in her sixties or seventies with active COVID-19. The CDR3 loop reads CASSWTSGRSSEQYF. At the DNA level, the sequence is TGTGCCAGCAGCTGGACTAGCGGGAGATCTAGCGAGCAGTACTTC.